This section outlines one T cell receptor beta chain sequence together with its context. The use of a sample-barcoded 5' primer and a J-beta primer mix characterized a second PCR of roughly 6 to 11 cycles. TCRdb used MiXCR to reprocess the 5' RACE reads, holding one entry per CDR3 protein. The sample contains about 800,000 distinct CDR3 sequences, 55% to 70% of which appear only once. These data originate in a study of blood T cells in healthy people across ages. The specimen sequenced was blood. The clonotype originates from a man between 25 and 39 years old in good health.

The CDR3 spells CASSQEGTTEETQYF. The CDR3 nucleotides read TGCGCCAGCAGCCAAGAGGGTACCACCGAAGAGACCCAGTACTTC. The chain couples TRBV4-1 to TRBJ2-5; D remains ambiguous. The CDR3 consists of 15 residues. Trimming removed 0 bases from V and 3 bases from J, with 11 bases in between. Germline V CDR1 and CDR2: MGHRA, YSYEKL.